The T cell receptor beta chain described here comes from a study of blood T cell repertoires in COVID-19 (dated by TCRdb to 2020 to 2021). About the investigation overall: Samples covering the acute and convalescent phases of COVID-19 were provided by collaborators in the United States, Italy and Spain. The samples were drawn from the first 160 participants of the ongoing ImmuneRACE study and from more than 1,000 subjects provided by 6 global collaborators. Nearly every sample came with metadata listing a de-identified subject ID, COVID-19 status, age in years and sex. The repertoires were released in a freely available public database intended as a resource for research on the immune response to SARS-CoV-2. The prospective study material was composed of cDNA or gDNA derived from T cells, B-cell-depleted T cells, or PBMCs. Subjects who had been exposed to COVID-19, were actively infected with it, or had recovered from it provided the deeply sampled blood TCRbeta repertoires that made up the dataset. Where HLA class I and class II types were available, the types were taken from metadata supplied by the sample provider, not from assay-based typing.

Collaborating institutions collected whole blood in K2EDTA tubes following their own protocols. Collaborator samples were shipped for TCRbeta analysis as frozen whole blood, isolated PBMCs, or DNA extracted from either sample type. Regarding this clone: It lacks a known antigen. Within one base of it there is no much larger clone, and no base qualities were kept.

V loses 3 bases at its end and J loses 7 bases; junction bases beyond the gene matches: 2. The CDR3 holds 13 amino acids from the cysteine to the phenylalanine. Only the CDR3 part of the read is kept: 39 bases, read in frame from the first base. The germline V gene (reference sequence) yields MNHEY for CDR1 and SMNVEV for CDR2. Overall study outcomes, separate from this receptor: How much clinical and demographic metadata was included differed by source and by participant, and the metadata was provided uncurated.

TCRbeta CDR3 regions were amplified from genomic DNA by means of the immunoSEQ Assay, a bias-controlled multiplex PCR. In the authors' own workflow: Nucleated cell counts per sample were estimated from amplification of reference gene primers within the assay. To quantify the absolute abundance of each unique TCRbeta CDR3 rearrangement, sequence reads were collapsed and filtered. Productive Simpson clonality was computed per sample as the square root of Simpson's diversity index over productive rearrangements. Held by TCRdb, this immuneACCESS table contains in-frame sequences only and omits some clones. Under half of the omission traces to an unresolved V gene where checked; the cause of the rest is unknown. V and J calls and clone size follow that table, whereas D and trimming were derived from the DNA. Recorded for this sample are under 200,000 clones; around 86% of them occurred a single time. The ten largest clones add up to roughly 8.2% of the sample.

The sequence joins TRBV27 to TRBJ1-4, with 7 bases matching TRBD1. The sample consisted of peripheral blood. The sequence came from a man aged 55 to 70 with acute or convalescent COVID-19. The CDR3 reads CASSLGTAEKLFF. The DNA sequence is given as TGTGCCAGCAGTTTGGGGACAGCTGAAAAACTGTTTTTT.